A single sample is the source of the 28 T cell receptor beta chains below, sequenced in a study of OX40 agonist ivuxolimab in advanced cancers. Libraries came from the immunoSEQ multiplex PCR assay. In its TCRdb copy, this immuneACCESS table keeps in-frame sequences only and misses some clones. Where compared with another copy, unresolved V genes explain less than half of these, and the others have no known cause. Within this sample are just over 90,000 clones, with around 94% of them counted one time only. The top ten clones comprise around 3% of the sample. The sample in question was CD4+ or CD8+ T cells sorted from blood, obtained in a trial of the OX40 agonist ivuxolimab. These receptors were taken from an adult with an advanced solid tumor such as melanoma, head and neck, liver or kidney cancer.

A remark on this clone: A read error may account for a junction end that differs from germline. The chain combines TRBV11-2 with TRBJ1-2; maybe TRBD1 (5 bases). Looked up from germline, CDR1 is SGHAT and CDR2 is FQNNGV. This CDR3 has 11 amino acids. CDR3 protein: CASSLSGTRAF. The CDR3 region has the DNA TGTGCCAGCAGCTTATCGGGGACCCGGGCCTTC.

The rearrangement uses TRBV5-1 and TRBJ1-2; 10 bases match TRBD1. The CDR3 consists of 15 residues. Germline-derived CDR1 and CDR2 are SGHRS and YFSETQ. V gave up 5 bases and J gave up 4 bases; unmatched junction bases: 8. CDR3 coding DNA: TGCGCCAGCAGATTGACAGGGGGCAGGAGCTATGGCTACACCTTC. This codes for CASRLTGGRSYGYTF.

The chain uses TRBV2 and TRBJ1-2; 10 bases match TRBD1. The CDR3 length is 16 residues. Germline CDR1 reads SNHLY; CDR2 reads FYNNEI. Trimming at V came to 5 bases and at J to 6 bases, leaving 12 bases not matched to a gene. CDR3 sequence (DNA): TGTGCCAGCAGTTCCGGGACAGGGGCTAAACTCAATGGCTACACCTTC. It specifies CASSSGTGAKLNGYTF.

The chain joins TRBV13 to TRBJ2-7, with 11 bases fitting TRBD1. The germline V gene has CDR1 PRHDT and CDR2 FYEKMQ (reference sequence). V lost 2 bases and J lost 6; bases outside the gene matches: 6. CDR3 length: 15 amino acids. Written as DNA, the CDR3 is TGTGCCAGCAGCTTATTTGGACAGGGGGCCGTCGAGCAGTACTTC. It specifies CASSLFGQGAVEQYF.

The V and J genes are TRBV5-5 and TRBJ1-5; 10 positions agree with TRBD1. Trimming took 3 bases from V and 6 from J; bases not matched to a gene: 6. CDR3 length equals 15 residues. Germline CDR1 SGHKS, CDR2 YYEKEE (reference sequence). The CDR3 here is CASSSTGGAGQPQHF. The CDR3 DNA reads TGTGCCAGCAGCTCGACAGGGGGCGCGGGTCAGCCCCAGCATTTT.

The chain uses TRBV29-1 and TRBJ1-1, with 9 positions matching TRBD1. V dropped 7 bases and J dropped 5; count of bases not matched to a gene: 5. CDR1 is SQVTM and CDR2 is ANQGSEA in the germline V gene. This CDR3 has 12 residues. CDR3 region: CSAGQGGTEAFF. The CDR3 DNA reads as TGCAGCGCGGGACAGGGAGGGACTGAAGCTTTCTTT.

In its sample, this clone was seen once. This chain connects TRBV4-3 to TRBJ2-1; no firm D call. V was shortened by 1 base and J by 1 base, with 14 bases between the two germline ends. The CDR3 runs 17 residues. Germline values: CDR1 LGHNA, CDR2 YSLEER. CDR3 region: CASSQVVVGSSYNEQFF. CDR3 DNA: TGCGCCAGCAGCCAAGTAGTGGTAGGGTCGTCCTACAATGAGCAGTTCTTC.

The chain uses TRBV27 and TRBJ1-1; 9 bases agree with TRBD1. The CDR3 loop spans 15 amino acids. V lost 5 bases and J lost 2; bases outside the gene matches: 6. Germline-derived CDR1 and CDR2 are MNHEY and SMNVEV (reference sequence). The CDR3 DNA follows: TGTGCCAGCAGTGTAATGACAGGGGGAAACACTGAAGCTTTCTTT. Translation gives CASSVMTGGNTEAFF.

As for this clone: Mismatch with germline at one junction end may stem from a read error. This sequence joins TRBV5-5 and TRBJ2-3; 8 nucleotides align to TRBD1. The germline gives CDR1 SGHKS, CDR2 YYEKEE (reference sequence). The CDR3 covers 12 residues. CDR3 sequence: CASSDGTGTQYF. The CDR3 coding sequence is TGTGCCAGCAGCGATGGGACAGGTACGCAGTATTTT.

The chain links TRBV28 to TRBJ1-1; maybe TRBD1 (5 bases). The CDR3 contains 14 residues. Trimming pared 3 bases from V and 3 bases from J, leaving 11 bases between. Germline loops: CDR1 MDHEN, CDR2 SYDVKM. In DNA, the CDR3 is TGTGCCAGCAGTTTCGGGGGACCCCACACTGAAGCTTTCTTT. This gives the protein CASSFGGPHTEAFF.

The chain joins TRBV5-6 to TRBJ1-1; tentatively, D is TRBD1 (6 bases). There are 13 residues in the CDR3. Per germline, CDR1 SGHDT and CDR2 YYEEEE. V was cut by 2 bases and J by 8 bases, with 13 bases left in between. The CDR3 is CASSLMDSIEAFF. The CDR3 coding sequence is TGTGCCAGCAGCTTAATGGACAGTATCGAAGCTTTCTTT.

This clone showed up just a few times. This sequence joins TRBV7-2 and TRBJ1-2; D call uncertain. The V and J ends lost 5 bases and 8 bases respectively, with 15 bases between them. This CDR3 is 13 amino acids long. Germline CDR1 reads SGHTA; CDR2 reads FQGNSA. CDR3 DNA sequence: TGTGCCAGCAGCCCCTCCCGACTGGGGGGCTACACCTTC. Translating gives CASSPSRLGGYTF. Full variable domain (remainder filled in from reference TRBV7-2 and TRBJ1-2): GAGVSQSPSNKVTEKGKDVELRCDPISGHTALYWYRQSLGQGLEFLIYFQGNSAPDKSGLPSDRFSAERTGGSVSTLTIQRTQQEDSAVYLCASSPSRLGGYTFGSGTRLTVV.

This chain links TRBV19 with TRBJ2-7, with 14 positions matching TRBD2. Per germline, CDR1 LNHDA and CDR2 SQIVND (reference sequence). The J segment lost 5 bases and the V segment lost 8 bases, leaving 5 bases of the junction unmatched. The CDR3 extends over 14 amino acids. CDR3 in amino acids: CASGTSGSSNEQYF. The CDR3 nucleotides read TGTGCCAGTGGGACTAGCGGGAGTTCCAACGAGCAGTACTTC. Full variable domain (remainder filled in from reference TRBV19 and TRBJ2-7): DGGITQSPKYLFRKEGQNVTLSCEQNLNHDAMYWYRQDPGQGLRLIYYSQIVNDFQKGDIAEGYSVSREKKESFPLTVTSAQKNPTAFYLCASGTSGSSNEQYFGPGTRLTVT.

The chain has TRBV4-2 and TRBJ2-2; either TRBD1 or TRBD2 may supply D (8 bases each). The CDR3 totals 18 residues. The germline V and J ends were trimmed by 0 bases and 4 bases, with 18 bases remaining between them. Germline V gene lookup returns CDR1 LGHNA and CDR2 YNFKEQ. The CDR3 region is CASSQDQGASGLTGELFF. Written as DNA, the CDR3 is TGTGCCAGCAGCCAAGATCAGGGGGCTAGCGGGCTCACCGGGGAGCTGTTTTTT.

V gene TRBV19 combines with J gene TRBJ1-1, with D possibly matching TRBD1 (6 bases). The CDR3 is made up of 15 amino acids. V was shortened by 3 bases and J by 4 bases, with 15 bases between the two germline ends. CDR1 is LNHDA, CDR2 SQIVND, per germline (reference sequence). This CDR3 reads CASSMNGGHGTEAFF. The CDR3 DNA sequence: TGTGCCAGTAGTATGAATGGGGGGCATGGCACTGAAGCTTTCTTT.

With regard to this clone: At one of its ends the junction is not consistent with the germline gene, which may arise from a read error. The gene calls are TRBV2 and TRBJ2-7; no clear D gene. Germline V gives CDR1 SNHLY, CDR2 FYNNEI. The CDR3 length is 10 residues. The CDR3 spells CAIRNPERYF. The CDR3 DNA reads TGTGCTATCCGCAATCCCGAGCGGTACTTC. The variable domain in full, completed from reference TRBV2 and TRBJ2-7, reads EPEVTQTPSHQVTQMGQEVILRCVPISNHLYFYWYRQILGQKVEFLVSFYNNEISEKSEIFDDQFSVERPDGSNFTLKIRSTKLEDSAMYFCAIRNPERYFGPGTRLTVT.

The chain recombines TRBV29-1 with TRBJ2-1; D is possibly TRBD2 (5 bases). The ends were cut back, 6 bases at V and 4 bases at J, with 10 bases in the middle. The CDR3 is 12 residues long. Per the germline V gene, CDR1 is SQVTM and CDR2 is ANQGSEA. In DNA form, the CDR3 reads TGCAGCGTGGAGGAACAGTACAATGAGCAGTTCTTC. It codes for CSVEEQYNEQFF.

The CDR3 DNA sequence: TGTGCCAGCAGCAGAACCCCGAGGAGAGGGGACGAGCAGTACTTC. Translated, it gives CASSRTPRRGDEQYF. V usage is TRBV7-2 and J usage is TRBJ2-7; the D call may be TRBD1 or TRBD2 (5 bases each). Germline-derived CDR1 and CDR2 are SGHTA and FQGNSA. The V gene lost 5 bases and the J gene lost 5 bases, with 19 bases spanning the gap. This CDR3 comprises 15 residues.

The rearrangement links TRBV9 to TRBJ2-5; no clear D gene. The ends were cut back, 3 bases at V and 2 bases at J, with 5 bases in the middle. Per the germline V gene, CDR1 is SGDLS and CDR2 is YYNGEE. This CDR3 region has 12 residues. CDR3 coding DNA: TGTGCCAGCAGCGGGACGCAAGAGACCCAGTACTTC. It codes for CASSGTQETQYF.

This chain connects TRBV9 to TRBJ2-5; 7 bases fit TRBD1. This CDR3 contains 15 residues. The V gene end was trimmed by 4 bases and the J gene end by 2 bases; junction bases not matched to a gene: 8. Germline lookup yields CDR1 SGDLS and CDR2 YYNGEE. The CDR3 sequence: CASSPGSGGQETQYF. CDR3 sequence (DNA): TGTGCCAGCAGCCCAGGTTCAGGGGGACAAGAGACCCAGTACTTC.

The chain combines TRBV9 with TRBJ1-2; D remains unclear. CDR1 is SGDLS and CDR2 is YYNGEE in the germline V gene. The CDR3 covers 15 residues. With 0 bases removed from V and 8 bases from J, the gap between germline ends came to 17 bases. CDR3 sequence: CASSVGFVGWKGYTF. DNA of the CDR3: TGTGCCAGCAGCGTAGGATTTGTAGGGTGGAAGGGCTACACCTTC.

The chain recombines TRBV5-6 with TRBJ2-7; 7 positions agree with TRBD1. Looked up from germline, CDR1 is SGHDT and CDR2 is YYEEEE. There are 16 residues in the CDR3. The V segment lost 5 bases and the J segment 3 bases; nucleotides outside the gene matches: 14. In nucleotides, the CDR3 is TGTGCCAGCAGACGTCAGGGGGTAGGTATTGGCTACGAGCAGTACTTC. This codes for CASRRQGVGIGYEQYF.

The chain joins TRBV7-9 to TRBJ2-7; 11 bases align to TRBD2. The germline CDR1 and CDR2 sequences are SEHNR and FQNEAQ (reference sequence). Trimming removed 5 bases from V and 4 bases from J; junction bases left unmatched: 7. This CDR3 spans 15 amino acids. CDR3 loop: CASSPRASGRYEQYF. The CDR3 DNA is TGTGCCAGCAGCCCCAGGGCTAGCGGGAGGTACGAGCAGTACTTC.

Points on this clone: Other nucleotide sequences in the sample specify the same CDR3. CDR3 nucleotide sequence: TGCGCCAGCAGCCCACCTTACGGGGCTTGGGAAAAACTGTTTTTT. This codes for CASSPPYGAWEKLFF. V gene TRBV4-1 combines with J gene TRBJ1-4, with D perhaps TRBD1 (5 bases). The CDR3 extends over 15 amino acids. Germline lookup yields CDR1 MGHRA and CDR2 YSYEKL. V was trimmed by 4 bases and J by 8 bases, leaving 17 bases between them.

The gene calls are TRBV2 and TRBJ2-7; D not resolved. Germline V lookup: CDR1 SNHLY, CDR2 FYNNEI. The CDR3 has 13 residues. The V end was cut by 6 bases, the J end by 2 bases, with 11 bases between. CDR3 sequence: CASRSWQTYEQYF. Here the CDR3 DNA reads TGTGCCAGCAGGTCCTGGCAGACCTACGAGCAGTACTTC.

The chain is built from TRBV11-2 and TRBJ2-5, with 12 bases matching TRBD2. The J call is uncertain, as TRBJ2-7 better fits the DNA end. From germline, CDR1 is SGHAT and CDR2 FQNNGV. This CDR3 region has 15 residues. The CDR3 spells CASSPRLAGDYEQYF. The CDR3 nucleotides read TGTGCCAGCAGCCCTAGACTAGCGGGAGACTACGAGCAGTACTTC.

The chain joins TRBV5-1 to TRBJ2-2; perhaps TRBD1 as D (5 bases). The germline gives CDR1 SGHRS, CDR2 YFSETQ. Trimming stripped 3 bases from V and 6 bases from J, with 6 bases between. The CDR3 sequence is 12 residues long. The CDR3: CASSSTAGELFF. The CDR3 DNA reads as TGCGCCAGCAGCTCGACAGCCGGGGAGCTGTTTTTT.

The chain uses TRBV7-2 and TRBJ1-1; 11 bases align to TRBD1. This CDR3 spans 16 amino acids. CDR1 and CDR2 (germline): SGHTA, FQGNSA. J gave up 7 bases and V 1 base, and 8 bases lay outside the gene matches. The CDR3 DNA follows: TGTGCCAGCAGCTTAGTCGCGGGGACAGGGGGGGATGAAGCTTTCTTT. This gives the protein CASSLVAGTGGDEAFF.